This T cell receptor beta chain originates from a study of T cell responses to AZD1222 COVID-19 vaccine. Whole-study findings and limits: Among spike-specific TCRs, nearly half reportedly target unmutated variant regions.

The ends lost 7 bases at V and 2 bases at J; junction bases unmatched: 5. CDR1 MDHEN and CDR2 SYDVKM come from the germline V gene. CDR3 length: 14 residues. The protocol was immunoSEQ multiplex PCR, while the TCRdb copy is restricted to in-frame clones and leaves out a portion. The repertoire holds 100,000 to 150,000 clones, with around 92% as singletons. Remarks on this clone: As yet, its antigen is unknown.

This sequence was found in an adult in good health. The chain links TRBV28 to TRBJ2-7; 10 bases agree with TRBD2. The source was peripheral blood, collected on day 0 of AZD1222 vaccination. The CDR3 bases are TGTGCCAGCATGACTAGCGGGTCCCCCTACGAGCAGTACTTC. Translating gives CASMTSGSPYEQYF.